The rows below give T cell receptor beta chains drawn from one sample of a study of blood T cell repertoires in COVID-19. Some clones are missing from TCRdb's copy, which holds only in-frame ones; the method was immunoSEQ multiplex PCR. The table lists approximately 160,000 clones, more than 80% of them singletons. Source material: peripheral blood. Every receptor here comes from a woman in her sixties with COVID-19, enrolled during active disease. CDR3s include the opening cysteine and the closing phenylalanine or tryptophan. A D gene is named only where the DNA matches it firmly. Rows may omit the clone size; those that give it use once, few, many or a size class.

TRBV2	-	-	TRBJ1-2	TGTGCCAGCAGTGTCCTCACAGGGTTTGGCTACACCTTC	CASSVLTGFGYTF
TRBV4-2	TRBD1	-	TRBJ1-2	TGTGCCAGCAGCCCGATGACAGGGAACTATGGCTACACCTTC	CASSPMTGNYGYTF
TRBV5-1	TRBD1	-	TRBJ2-7	TGCGCCAGCAGCTTGGATGGACAGGCAACCACCGAGCAGTACTTC	CASSLDGQATTEQYF
TRBV27	-	-	TRBJ1-2	TGTGCCAGCAAGGTGGCAGGCTATGGCTACACCTTC	CASKVAGYGYTF
TRBV4-3	TRBD1	-	TRBJ1-2	TGCGCCAGCAGCCGTTCCTTTGGAACAGGGGGCGGCTCCTATGAGGGCTACACCTTC	CASSRSFGTGGGSYEGYTF
TRBV7-9	-	-	TRBJ1-6	TGTGCCAGCAGTCAGACAGCAAATTCACCCCTCCACTTT	CASSQTANSPLHF
TRBV20-1	-	-	TRBJ2-7	TGCAGTGCTAGTGGCGGCGGATACGAGCAGTACTTC	CSASGGGYEQYF
TRBV2	-	-	TRBJ1-4	TGTGCCAGCAGTGAAGAACAGGCACCTAATGAAAAACTGTTTTTT	CASSEEQAPNEKLFF
TRBV4-3	-	-	TRBJ1-5	TGCGCCAGCAGCCAAGGGGCAGGCGGGTATAGCAATCAGCCCCAGCATTTT	CASSQGAGGYSNQPQHF
TRBV19	TRBD1	-	TRBJ1-4	TGTGCCAGTAGTATAACGAGGGGGCGAGGAGGTAATGAAAAACTGTTTTTT	CASSITRGRGGNEKLFF
TRBV7-2	TRBD2	-	TRBJ2-6	TGTGCCAGCACCGCTGGGGGGGCTGGGGCCAACGTCCTGACTTTC	CASTAGGAGANVLTF
TRBV6-2/TRBV6-3	-	-	TRBJ1-2	TGTGCCAGCAGTTTCGGGACAAGTGTTGGCTACACCTTC	CASSFGTSVGYTF
TRBV9	-	once	TRBJ2-1	TGTGCCAGCAGCGTTAGGACAGAAAAAAAGGGTGAGCAGTTCTTC	CASSVRTEKKGEQFF
TRBV19	TRBD1	-	TRBJ1-5	TGTGCCAGTACCGACAGGGGTGGCAATCAGCCCCAGCATTTT	CASTDRGGNQPQHF
TRBV11-2	-	few	TRBJ1-1	TGTGCCAGCAGCTTATGGCGGGAGGGGCCCACTGAAGCTTTCTTT	CASSLWREGPTEAFF
TRBV24-1	TRBD1	-	TRBJ2-5	TGTGCCACCAGTGATTCGGACAGGGGAGGTTTGGAGACCCAGTACTTC	CATSDSDRGGLETQYF
TRBV7-9	-	-	TRBJ1-5	TGTGCCAGCAGCTTCCCCTGGGAGGATCAGCCCCAGCATTTT	CASSFPWEDQPQHF
TRBV7-2	-	-	TRBJ1-2	TGTGCCAGCAGCCCAGAGGCGGTAGGGGGAGCGTATGGCTACACCTTC	CASSPEAVGGAYGYTF
TRBV9	TRBD1	-	TRBJ1-2	TGTGCCAGCAGCCTACAACCGGGACAGGGGGCCCCCTACACCTTC	CASSLQPGQGAPYTF
TRBV24-1	-	-	TRBJ1-2	TGTGCCACCAGACACATCAGGTTCCCTCTTGAGAATGGCTACACCTTC	CATRHIRFPLENGYTF
TRBV19	-	-	TRBJ1-1	TGTGCCAGTACCCTACAGGGCCTGGGAACTGAAGCTTTCTTT	CASTLQGLGTEAFF
TRBV11-2	-	-	TRBJ2-2	TGTGCCAGCAGCTTAGAAATCTTCACCGGGGAGCTGTTTTTT	CASSLEIFTGELFF
TRBV6-5	TRBD1	-	TRBJ1-2	TGTGCCAGCACCAACGGACAGGGCAGCTATGGCTACACCTTC	CASTNGQGSYGYTF
TRBV6-4	TRBD2	-	TRBJ2-1	TGTGCCAGCAGTGGCGGGGGCAATGAGCAGTTCTTC	CASSGGGNEQFF
TRBV19	TRBD2	-	TRBJ2-7	TGTGCCAGTAGTATGCGGGGGGTCCCCTACGAGCAGTACTTC	CASSMRGVPYEQYF
TRBV29-1	TRBD1	once	TRBJ2-3	TGCAGCGTCGGGACAGCAAGCACAGATACGCAGTATTTT	CSVGTASTDTQYF
TRBV4-2	-	-	TRBJ1-1	TGTGCCAGCAGCGTACAGGGCGAAGCTTTCTTT	CASSVQGEAFF
TRBV15	-	-	TRBJ2-5	TGTGCCACCAGCAGAAGACTAGTCCAAGAGACCCAGTACTTC	CATSRRLVQETQYF
TRBV18	TRBD1	-	TRBJ1-5	TGTGCCAGCTCACTCTCGGACAGGCGCAATCAGCCCCAGCATTTT	CASSLSDRRNQPQHF
TRBV15	-	-	TRBJ1-5	TGTGCCACCAGCAGAGATCATAGCAATCAGCCCCAGCATTTT	CATSRDHSNQPQHF
TRBV6-5	-	few	TRBJ1-3	TGTGCCAGCAGCCCCCAGGGGCGCTCTGGAAACACCATATATTTT	CASSPQGRSGNTIYF
TRBV12-5	TRBD2	-	TRBJ2-1	TGTGCTAGTGGTGGGGGACTAGCGGGGGGGGATGAGCAGTTCTTC	CASGGGLAGGDEQFF
TRBV6-5	TRBD1	few	TRBJ1-2	TGTGCCAGCAGTTACGACCGGGACAGGGGACCCGGCTACACCTTC	CASSYDRDRGPGYTF
TRBV2	-	-	TRBJ2-3	TGTGCCAGCAGTGAAGTCTCTGCGGGCATTAGGGATACGCAGTATTTT	CASSEVSAGIRDTQYF
TRBV3-1/TRBV3-2	TRBD2	-	TRBJ2-7	TGTGCCAGCAGCCCTACTAGCGGGAGCTCCTACGAGCAGTACTTC	CASSPTSGSSYEQYF
TRBV6-5	-	-	TRBJ2-7	TGTGCCAGCAGTTACTCGAATGTCAGATCCGAGCAGTACTTC	CASSYSNVRSEQYF
TRBV5-1	-	-	TRBJ2-5	TGCGCCAGCAGCCTCCACCAAGAGACCCAGTACTTC	CASSLHQETQYF
TRBV19	TRBD2	-	TRBJ2-1	TGTGCCAGTACCCCGACTAGCGGGGGGGCCTTCTACAATGAGCAGTTCTTC	CASTPTSGGAFYNEQFF
TRBV7-9	-	-	TRBJ1-1	TGTGCCAGCAGCTTAGCGCAGGGAAGGACTGAAGCTTTCTTT	CASSLAQGRTEAFF
TRBV5-4	TRBD1	-	TRBJ1-2	TGTGCCAGCAAGCCGGGGCAGGGGGCCTTCTATGGCTACACCTTC	CASKPGQGAFYGYTF
TRBV5-1	-	-	TRBJ2-7	TGCGCCAGCAGTTCGGCAGGAGGAGGCGAGCAGTACTTC	CASSSAGGGEQYF
TRBV5-1	-	-	TRBJ1-1	TGCGCCAGCAGCTTGAGGGAAGCGGGGGGAGCTTTCTTT	CASSLREAGGAFF
TRBV30	-	-	TRBJ1-2	TGTGCCTGGAGTGTTGGACAGTTCAACTATGGCTACACCTTC	CAWSVGQFNYGYTF
TRBV4-1	-	-	TRBJ1-1	TGCGCCAGCTCAGGAAGGTACACTGAAGCTTTCTTT	CASSGRYTEAFF
TRBV11-1	-	-	TRBJ2-7	TGTGCCAGCAGCCCCAGGGTACGTCGGCCCTACGAGCAGTACTTC	CASSPRVRRPYEQYF
TRBV19	-	few	TRBJ1-5	TGTGCCAGTAGATCCCTACAGGGACGTAATCAGCCCCAGCATTTT	CASRSLQGRNQPQHF